These 13 T cell receptor beta chains were all obtained from the same sample, sequenced in a study of CD8 T cells in ankylosing spondylitis. TCRdb processed the 5' RACE reads anew with MiXCR; each CDR3 protein has one entry. The sample lists about 100,000 distinct CDR3 sequences, about 9% occurring once. Sequencing used blood, either unsorted or a sorted T cell fraction (not recorded which). These receptors were obtained from a male donor with ankylosing spondylitis or in good health (not recorded which).

The chain combines TRBV7-3 with TRBJ2-3; D is unclear. CDR1 and CDR2 from the germline V gene are SGHTA and FQGTGA. The CDR3 loop spans 15 amino acids. The germline V and J ends were trimmed by 4 bases and 2 bases, with 13 bases remaining between them. CDR3 DNA: TGTGCCAGCAGCTCCTTGGGGTCAAACACAGATACGCAGTATTTT. Its protein is CASSSLGSNTDTQYF. Full variable domain (rest looked up from reference TRBV7-3 and TRBJ2-3): GAGVSQTPSNKVTEKGKYVELRCDPISGHTALYWYRQSLGQGPEFLIYFQGTGAADDSGLPNDRFFAVRPEGSVSTLKIQRTERGDSAVYLCASSSLGSNTDTQYFGPGTRLTVL.

This clonotype was detected many times. The chain uses TRBV2 and TRBJ2-5, with D possibly matching TRBD1 (6 bases). Germline-derived CDR1 and CDR2 are SNHLY and FYNNEI. This CDR3 is 14 amino acids long. Trimming cost V 7 bases and J 5 bases, with 17 bases left between them. CDR3 sequence: CASMVQGTRETQYF. The CDR3 coding sequence is TGTGCCAGCATGGTCCAGGGGACAAGGGAGACCCAGTACTTC.

This clonotype was seen at least ten times. The rearrangement uses TRBV10-2 and TRBJ1-2; the D is unclear. The CDR3 is 13 residues long. Trimming removed 3 bases from V and 4 bases from J, with 9 bases in between. The germline V gene has CDR1 WSHSY and CDR2 SAAADI. The CDR3 region is CASSDGPTYGYTF. In DNA form, the CDR3 reads TGCGCCAGCAGTGACGGACCTACCTATGGCTACACCTTC.

Ten or more counts support this clonotype. The gene calls are TRBV30 and TRBJ1-5, with 7 bases that match TRBD1. This CDR3 is built from 15 residues. Germline CDR1 reads GTSNPN; CDR2 reads SVGIG (reference sequence). Trimming at V came to 4 bases and at J to 0 bases, leaving 6 bases not matched to a gene. The CDR3 nucleotides are TGTGCCTGGACCAAACAGGGGTATAGCAATCAGCCCCAGCATTTT. Translation: CAWTKQGYSNQPQHF.

Ten or more counts support this clonotype. The V gene is TRBV18, the J gene TRBJ2-7, with unresolved D. CDR1 and CDR2 (germline): KGHSH, LQKENI. V was clipped by 4 bases and J by 3 bases, with 10 bases between them. This CDR3 contains 13 residues. The CDR3 region has the DNA TGTGCCAGCTCACAGTCGGACGTCTACGAGCAGTACTTC. Translation: CASSQSDVYEQYF.

This clonotype appeared a few times. The chain uses TRBV6-2 or TRBV6-3 and TRBJ2-3, with D perhaps matching TRBD2 (6 bases). The length of the CDR3 is 16 residues. Trimming took 6 bases from V and 6 from J, leaving 22 bases between them. CDR1 is MNHEY, CDR2 SVGEGT, per germline. CDR3 bases: TGTGCCAGCAGCGAGAATCGGGGACTCGCCAGGGATACGCAGTATTTT. This translates into CASSENRGLARDTQYF.

The sample holds many counts of this clonotype. The chain couples TRBV5-1 to TRBJ2-4; 9 nucleotides line up with TRBD2. The CDR3 sequence is 16 residues long. V was pared by 4 bases and J by 2 bases, with 7 bases of the junction left unmatched. Germline lookup yields CDR1 SGHRS and CDR2 YFSETQ. CDR3: CASSTGGGASKNIQYF. In DNA form, the CDR3 reads TGCGCCAGCAGCACTGGCGGGGGGGCCTCCAAAAACATTCAGTACTTC.

This clonotype was seen at least ten times. This sequence joins TRBV3-1 and TRBJ2-3, with 7 bases fitting TRBD1. CDR3 length: 15 amino acids. Trimming took 3 bases from V and 0 from J; bases not matched to a gene: 3. CDR1 is LGHDT and CDR2 is YNNKEL in the germline V gene (reference sequence). The CDR3: CASSQGQFSTDTQYF. Here the CDR3 DNA reads TGTGCCAGCAGCCAGGGACAGTTTAGCACAGATACGCAGTATTTT.

This clonotype was recorded at least ten times. V usage is TRBV7-3 and J usage is TRBJ1-3; 7 bases are a match to TRBD1. The CDR3 spans 13 residues. The V and J ends lost 5 bases and 7 bases, in that order; junction bases with no gene match: 5. Looked up from germline, CDR1 is SGHTA and CDR2 is FQGTGA. CDR3 sequence: CASSTDRDNTIYF. In DNA form, the CDR3 reads TGTGCCAGCAGCACCGACAGGGACAACACCATATATTTT.

J is TRBJ2-3 and V is TRBV18, with unresolved D. In germline, CDR1 is KGHSH, CDR2 LQKENI. This CDR3 region has 13 residues. V was shortened by 1 base and J by 6 bases, with 8 bases between the two germline ends. The chain's CDR3 is CASSPQGSDTQYF. The CDR3 DNA follows: TGTGCCAGCTCACCACAGGGTAGCGATACGCAGTATTTT.

This clonotype was seen ten or more times. The J gene is TRBJ1-1, the V gene TRBV5-1; D might be TRBD1 (5 bases). V shed 0 bases and J shed 1 base, with 7 bases lying between them. The V gene's germline CDR1 is SGHRS and CDR2 YFSETQ. The CDR3 runs to 14 residues. CDR3 loop: CASSLAGWNTEAFF. CDR3 coding DNA: TGCGCCAGCAGCTTGGCAGGGTGGAACACTGAAGCTTTCTTT.

At least ten counts were recorded for this clonotype. The chain links TRBV9 to TRBJ1-5; 7 bases line up with TRBD1. The V gene end was trimmed by 3 bases and the J gene end by 3 bases; junction bases not matched to a gene: 9. This CDR3 comprises 16 residues. Germline V gene lookup returns CDR1 SGDLS and CDR2 YYNGEE. Here the CDR3 reads CASSALNRGTNQPQHF. CDR3 sequence (DNA): TGTGCCAGCAGCGCACTAAACAGGGGTACCAATCAGCCCCAGCATTTT.

The sample holds many counts of this clonotype. The genes are TRBV12-3 or TRBV12-4 and TRBJ2-1, with TRBD2 identical over 9 bases. The junction had 9 bases not matched to a gene; V was cut back by 7 bases and J by 5 bases. The CDR3 consists of 15 residues. The CDR3: CASKKGAGGNNEQFF. In DNA form, the CDR3 reads TGTGCCAGCAAAAAGGGAGCGGGGGGAAACAATGAGCAGTTCTTC.